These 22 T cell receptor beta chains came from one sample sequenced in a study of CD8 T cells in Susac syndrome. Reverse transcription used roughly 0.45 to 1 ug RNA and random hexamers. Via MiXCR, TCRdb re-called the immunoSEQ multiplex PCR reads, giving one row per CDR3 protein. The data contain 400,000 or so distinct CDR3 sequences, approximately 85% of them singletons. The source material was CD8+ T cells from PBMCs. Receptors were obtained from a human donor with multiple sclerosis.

The CDR3 coding sequence is TGTGCCAGCAGTGAAGGGGGGGCGTATGGCTACACCTTC. This gives the protein CASSEGGAYGYTF. The rearrangement joins TRBV2 to TRBJ1-2, with a possible D match to TRBD1 (6 bases). The germline gives CDR1 SNHLY, CDR2 FYNNEI. This CDR3 contains 13 residues. Trimming pared 1 base from V and 5 bases from J, leaving 8 bases between.

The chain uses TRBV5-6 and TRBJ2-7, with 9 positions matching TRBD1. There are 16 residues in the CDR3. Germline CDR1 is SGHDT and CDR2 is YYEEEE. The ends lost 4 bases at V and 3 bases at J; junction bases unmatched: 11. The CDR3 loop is CASSPNRDRANYEQYF. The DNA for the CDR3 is TGTGCCAGCAGCCCGAACCGGGACAGGGCCAACTACGAGCAGTACTTC. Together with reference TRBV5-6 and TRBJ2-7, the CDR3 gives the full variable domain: DAGVTQSPTHLIKTRGQQVTLRCSPKSGHDTVSWYQQALGQGPQFIFQYYEEEERQRGNFPDRFSGHQFPNYSSELNVNALLLGDSALYLCASSPNRDRANYEQYFGPGTRLTVT.

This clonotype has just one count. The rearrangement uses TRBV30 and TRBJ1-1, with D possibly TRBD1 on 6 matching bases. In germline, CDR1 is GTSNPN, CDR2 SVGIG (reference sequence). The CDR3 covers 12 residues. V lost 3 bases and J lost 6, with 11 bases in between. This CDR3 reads CAWRTQGPEAFF. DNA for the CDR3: TGTGCCTGGAGGACACAGGGCCCTGAAGCTTTCTTT.

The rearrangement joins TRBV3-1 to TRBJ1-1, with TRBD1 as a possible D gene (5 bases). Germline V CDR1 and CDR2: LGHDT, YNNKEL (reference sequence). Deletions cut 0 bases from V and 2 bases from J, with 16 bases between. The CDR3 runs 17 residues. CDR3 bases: TGTGCCAGCAGCCAAGATCGGGACCGCCGATATAACACTGAAGCTTTCTTT. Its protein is CASSQDRDRRYNTEAFF. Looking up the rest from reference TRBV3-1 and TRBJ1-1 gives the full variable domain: DTAVSQTPKYLVTQMGNDKSIKCEQNLGHDTMYWYKQDSKKFLKIMFSYNNKELIINETVPNRFSPKSPDKAHLNLHINSLELGDSAVYFCASSQDRDRRYNTEAFFGQGTRLTVV.

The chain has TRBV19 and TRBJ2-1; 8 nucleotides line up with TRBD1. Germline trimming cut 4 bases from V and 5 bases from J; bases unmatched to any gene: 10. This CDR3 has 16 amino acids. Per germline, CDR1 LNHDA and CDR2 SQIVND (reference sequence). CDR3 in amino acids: CASSTPSGGLDNEQFF. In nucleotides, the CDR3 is TGTGCCAGTAGTACCCCATCAGGGGGCCTCGACAATGAGCAGTTCTTC.

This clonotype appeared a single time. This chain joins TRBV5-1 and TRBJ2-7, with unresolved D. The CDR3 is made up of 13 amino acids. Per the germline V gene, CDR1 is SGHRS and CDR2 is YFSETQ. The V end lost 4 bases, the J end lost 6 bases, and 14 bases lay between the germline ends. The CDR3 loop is CASSEGFRVEQYF. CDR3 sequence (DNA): TGCGCCAGCAGCGAAGGTTTTAGGGTCGAGCAGTACTTC.

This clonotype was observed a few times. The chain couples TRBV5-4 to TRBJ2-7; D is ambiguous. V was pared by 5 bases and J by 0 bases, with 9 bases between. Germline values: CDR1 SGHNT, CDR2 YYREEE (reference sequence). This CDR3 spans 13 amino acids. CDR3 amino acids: CASSHDPSYEQYF. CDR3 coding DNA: TGTGCCAGCAGTCACGATCCCTCCTACGAGCAGTACTTC.

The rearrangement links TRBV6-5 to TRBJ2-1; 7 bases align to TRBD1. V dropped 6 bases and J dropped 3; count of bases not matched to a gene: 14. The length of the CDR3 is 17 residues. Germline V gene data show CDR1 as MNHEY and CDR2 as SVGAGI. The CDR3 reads CASSYRPDRASYNEQFF. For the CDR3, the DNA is TGTGCCAGCAGCTATCGGCCTGACAGGGCAAGCTACAATGAGCAGTTCTTC.

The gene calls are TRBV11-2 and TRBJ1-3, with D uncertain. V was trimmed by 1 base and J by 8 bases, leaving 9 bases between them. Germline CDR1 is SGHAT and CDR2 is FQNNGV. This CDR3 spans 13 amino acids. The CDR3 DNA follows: TGTGCCAGCAGCTTAGGGTTCCCGGACACCATATATTTT. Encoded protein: CASSLGFPDTIYF.

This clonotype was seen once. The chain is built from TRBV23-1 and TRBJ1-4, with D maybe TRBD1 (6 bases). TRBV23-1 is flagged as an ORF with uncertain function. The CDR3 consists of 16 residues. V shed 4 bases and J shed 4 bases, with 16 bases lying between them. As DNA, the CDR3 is TGCGCCAGCAGTCGGCCCGGACAGCCTTGTAATGAAAAACTGTTTTTT. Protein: CASSRPGQPCNEKLFF.

The CDR3 loop is CASRVGGNEQFF. The DNA for the CDR3 is TGCGCCAGTCGGGTGGGAGGCAATGAGCAGTTCTTC. The V gene is TRBV5-1, the J gene TRBJ2-1, with D possibly TRBD2 on 6 matching bases. CDR3 length: 12 amino acids. V lost 8 bases and J lost 6, with 12 bases in between. Germline CDR1 and CDR2: SGHRS and YFSETQ.

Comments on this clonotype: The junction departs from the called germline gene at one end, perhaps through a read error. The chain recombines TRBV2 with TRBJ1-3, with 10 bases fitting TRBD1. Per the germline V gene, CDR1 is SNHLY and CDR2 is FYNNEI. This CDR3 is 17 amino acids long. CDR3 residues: CASSVGPTGGSENTIYF. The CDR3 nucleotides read TGTGCCAGCAGTGTAGGGCCGACAGGGGGCTCTGAAAACACCATATATTTT.

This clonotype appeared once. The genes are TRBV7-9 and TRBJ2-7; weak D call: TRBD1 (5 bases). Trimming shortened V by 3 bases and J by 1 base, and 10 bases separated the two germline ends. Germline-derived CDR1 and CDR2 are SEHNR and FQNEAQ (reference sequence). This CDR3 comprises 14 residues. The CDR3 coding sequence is TGTGCCAGCAGCTTTCTGACAGAATCCTACGAGCAGTACTTC. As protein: CASSFLTESYEQYF.

Here the CDR3 reads CASRKPEMDTEAFF. The CDR3 DNA follows: TGTGCCAGCAGGAAACCGGAAATGGACACTGAAGCTTTCTTT. This chain uses TRBV4-2 with TRBJ1-1; D is unclear. Germline values: CDR1 LGHNA, CDR2 YNFKEQ. This CDR3 contains 14 residues. Trimming removed 6 bases at V and 3 bases at J, with 14 bases between.

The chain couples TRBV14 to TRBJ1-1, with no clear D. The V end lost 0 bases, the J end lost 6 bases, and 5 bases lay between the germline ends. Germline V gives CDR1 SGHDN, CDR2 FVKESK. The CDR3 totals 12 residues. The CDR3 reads CASSQDRAEAFF. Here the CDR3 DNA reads TGTGCCAGCAGCCAAGATCGCGCTGAAGCTTTCTTT.

The CDR3 nucleotides read TGTGCCTGGACCCAAGGTTACGGGAACACTGAAGCTTTCTTT. Its translation: CAWTQGYGNTEAFF. The J gene is TRBJ1-1, the V gene TRBV30; D gene uncertain. This CDR3 is built from 14 residues. Deletions cut 4 bases from V and 1 base from J, with 13 bases between. Germline-derived CDR1 and CDR2 are GTSNPN and SVGIG (reference sequence).

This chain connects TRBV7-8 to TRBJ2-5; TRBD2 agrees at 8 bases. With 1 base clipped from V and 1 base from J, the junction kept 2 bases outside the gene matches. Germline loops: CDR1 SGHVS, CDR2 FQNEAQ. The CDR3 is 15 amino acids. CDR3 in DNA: TGTGCCAGCAGCTTAGTCGGGGGGGGCCAAGAGACCCAGTACTTC. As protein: CASSLVGGGQETQYF.

CDR3 loop: CASSPGTSGSPSYEQYF. Written as DNA, the CDR3 is TGTGCCAGCAGCCCCGGGACTAGCGGGTCCCCCTCCTACGAGCAGTACTTC. This sequence joins TRBV7-2 and TRBJ2-7; TRBD2 aligns across 12 bases. The CDR3 contains 17 residues. J lost 0 bases, V lost 5 bases, and 8 bases had no gene match. CDR1 and CDR2 from the germline V gene are SGHTA and FQGNSA.

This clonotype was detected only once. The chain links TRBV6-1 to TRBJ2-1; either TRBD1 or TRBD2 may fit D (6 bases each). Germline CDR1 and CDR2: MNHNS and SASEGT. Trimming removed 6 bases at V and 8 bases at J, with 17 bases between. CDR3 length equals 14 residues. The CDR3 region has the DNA TGTGCCAGCAGCTGGACAGAGGGGGGCTATGAGCAGTTCTTC. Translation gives CASSWTEGGYEQFF.

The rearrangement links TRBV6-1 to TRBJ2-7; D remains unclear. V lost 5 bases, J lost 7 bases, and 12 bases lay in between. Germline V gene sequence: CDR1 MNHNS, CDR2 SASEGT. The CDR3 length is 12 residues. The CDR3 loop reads CASSSPPREQYF. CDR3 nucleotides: TGTGCCAGCAGTTCACCTCCCCGTGAGCAGTACTTC.

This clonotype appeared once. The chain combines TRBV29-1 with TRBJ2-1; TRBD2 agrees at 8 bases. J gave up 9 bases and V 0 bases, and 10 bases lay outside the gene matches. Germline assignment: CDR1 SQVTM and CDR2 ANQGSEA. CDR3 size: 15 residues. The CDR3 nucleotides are TGCAGCGTTGAAGAAGAGTCGCGGGGGGTCTTTGAGCAGTTCTTC. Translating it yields CSVEEESRGVFEQFF.

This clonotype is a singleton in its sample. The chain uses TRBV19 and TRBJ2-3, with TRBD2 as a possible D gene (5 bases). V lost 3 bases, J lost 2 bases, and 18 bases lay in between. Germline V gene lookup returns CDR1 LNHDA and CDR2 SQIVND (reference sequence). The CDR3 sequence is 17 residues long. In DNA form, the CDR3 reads TGTGCCAGTAGTATCCCAAGGACCTCCGGGATCACAGATACGCAGTATTTT. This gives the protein CASSIPRTSGITDTQYF. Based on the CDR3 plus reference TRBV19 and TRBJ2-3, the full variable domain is DGGITQSPKYLFRKEGQNVTLSCEQNLNHDAMYWYRQDPGQGLRLIYYSQIVNDFQKGDIAEGYSVSREKKESFPLTVTSAQKNPTAFYLCASSIPRTSGITDTQYFGPGTRLTVL.